The 6 T cell receptor beta chains below come from one sample, sequenced in a study of beta chain features in type 1 diabetes. No antigen has been assigned to these receptors. General study points: Among patients with Type 1 diabetes, TCRB CDR3s were moderately but significantly shorter in every one of the four CD4+ subsets.

Investigators reverse transcribed all isolated RNA, so they sequenced expressed TCRB transcripts. Libraries were prepared by immunoSEQ multiplex PCR; TCRdb keeps only in-frame clonotypes and omits some of them. Seen here are hundreds of thousands of clones, over 12% observed once, and the top ten hold approximately 0.043%. The sequencing sample was made of naive CD4+ T cells from blood. The receptors were gathered from a man between 18 and 35 years old with type 1 diabetes.

The rearrangement joins TRBV7-6 to TRBJ2-2; D unclear. From germline, CDR1 is SGHVS and CDR2 FNYEAQ. V was shortened by 2 bases and J by 5 bases, with 9 bases between the two germline ends. This CDR3 spans 14 amino acids. The CDR3 DNA reads TGTGCCAGCAGCTTAATTTGGGGAACCGGGGAGCTGTTTTTT. This gives the protein CASSLIWGTGELFF. The variable domain in full, completed from reference TRBV7-6 and TRBJ2-2, reads GAGVSQSPRYKVTKRGQDVALRCDPISGHVSLYWYRQALGQGPEFLTYFNYEAQQDKSGLPNDRFSAERPEGSISTLTIQRTEQRDSAMYRCASSLIWGTGELFFGEGSRLTVL.

This clone was detected only a few times. V and J are TRBV10-3 and TRBJ1-1; perhaps TRBD1 as D (6 bases). The CDR3 consists of 13 residues. CDR1 is ENHRY and CDR2 is SYGVKD in the germline V gene. V lost 3 bases to trimming and J lost 5 bases, with 10 bases between them. The CDR3 is CAISDKGGTEAFF. As DNA, the CDR3 is TGTGCCATCAGTGATAAAGGGGGGACTGAAGCTTTCTTT.

This clone turned up a few times. V and J are TRBV27 and TRBJ1-3; the D gene is possibly TRBD1 (5 bases). Trimming took 8 bases from V and 2 from J, leaving 13 bases between them. Per the germline V gene, CDR1 is MNHEY and CDR2 is SMNVEV (reference sequence). CDR3 length equals 14 residues. CDR3 nucleotides: TGTGCCAGCTCAACCGGGGGTGCTGGAAACACCATATATTTT. It specifies CASSTGGAGNTIYF.

As DNA, the CDR3 is TGTGCCAGCAGCTTAGAGGTTCGGACCAATGAGCAGTTCTTC. Its protein is CASSLEVRTNEQFF. The V gene is TRBV13, the J gene TRBJ2-1; D is unclear. Germline CDR1 PRHDT, CDR2 FYEKMQ (reference sequence). This CDR3 comprises 14 residues. V was cut by 1 base and J by 6 bases, with 10 bases left in between.

The rearrangement uses TRBV10-3 and TRBJ2-5; D perhaps matches TRBD1 (6 bases). Per the germline V gene, CDR1 is ENHRY and CDR2 is SYGVKD. Trimming cost V 0 bases and J 4 bases, with 12 bases left between them. The CDR3 extends over 15 amino acids. The chain's CDR3 is CAISESYREGETQYF. CDR3 nucleotide sequence: TGTGCCATCAGTGAGTCGTACAGGGAAGGAGAGACCCAGTACTTC.

This clone has more than one count but fewer than ten. This chain connects TRBV10-2 to TRBJ2-3; D ambiguous. The CDR3 contains 11 residues. V lost 6 bases to trimming and J lost 2 bases, with 3 bases between them. Germline V CDR1 and CDR2: WSHSY, SAAADI. The CDR3 protein is CASRYTDTQYF. DNA for the CDR3: TGCGCCAGCAGGTACACAGATACGCAGTATTTT.